This T cell receptor beta chain was sequenced in a study of OX40 agonist ivuxolimab in advanced cancers. The CDR3 is 15 amino acids. Germline CDR1 and CDR2: SGHRS and YFSETQ. V lost 1 base and J lost 9; bases outside the gene matches: 8. Findings and limits, study-wide: At 0.1 to 3.0 mg/kg and by week 6, clonal expansion occurred in CD4+ and CD8+ blood T cells. Partial responders at 0.1-3.0 mg/kg had among the lowest clonal expansion.

The protocol was immunoSEQ multiplex PCR, while the TCRdb copy is restricted to in-frame clones and leaves out a portion. The table records tens of thousands of clones, around 87% of them present only once. Details on this clone: Its antigen is currently unknown.

The TCR comes from an adult with an advanced solid tumor such as melanoma, head and neck, liver or kidney cancer. The material sequenced was CD4+ or CD8+ T cells sorted from blood, taken in a trial of the OX40 agonist ivuxolimab. This chain connects TRBV5-1 to TRBJ2-1; TRBD2 matches 9 bases. DNA of the CDR3: TGCGCCAGCAGCTTGAATCCCCTAGCGGGGACTGAGCAGTTCTTC. Amino acids: CASSLNPLAGTEQFF. Supplemented by reference TRBV5-1 and TRBJ2-1, the full variable domain reads KAGVTQTPRYLIKTRGQQVTLSCSPISGHRSVSWYQQTPGQGLQFLFEYFSETQRNKGNFPGRFSGRQFSNSRSEMNVSTLELGDSALYLCASSLNPLAGTEQFFGPGTRLTVL.